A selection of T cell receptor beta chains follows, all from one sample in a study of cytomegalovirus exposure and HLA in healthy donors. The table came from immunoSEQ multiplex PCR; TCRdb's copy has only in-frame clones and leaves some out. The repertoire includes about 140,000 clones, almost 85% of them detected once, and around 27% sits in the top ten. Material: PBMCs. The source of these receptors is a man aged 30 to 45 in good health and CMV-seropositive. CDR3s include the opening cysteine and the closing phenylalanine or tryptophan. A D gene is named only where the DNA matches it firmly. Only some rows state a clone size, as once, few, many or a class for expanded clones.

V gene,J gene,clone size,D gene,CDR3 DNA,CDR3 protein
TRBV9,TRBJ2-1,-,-,TGTGCCAGCAGCGTAGGAGGGTTATCCTACAATGAGCAGTTCTTC,CASSVGGLSYNEQFF
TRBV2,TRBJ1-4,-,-,TGTGCCAGCAGTGAATTCGGGACTCCGAATGAAAAACTGTTTTTT,CASSEFGTPNEKLFF
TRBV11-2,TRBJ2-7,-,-,TGTGCCAGCAGCTTAAGACTAGTCGGGTACGAGCAGTACTTC,CASSLRLVGYEQYF
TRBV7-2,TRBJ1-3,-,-,TGTGCCAGCAGCTTTGATCCGGGCTCTGGAAACACCATATATTTT,CASSFDPGSGNTIYF
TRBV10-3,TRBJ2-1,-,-,TGTGCCTCACGTGAGGCTAACTACAATGAGCAGTTCTTC,CASREANYNEQFF
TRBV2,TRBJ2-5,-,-,TGTGCCAGCACGGGGAGCGGAGGGACCCAGTACTTC,CASTGSGGTQYF
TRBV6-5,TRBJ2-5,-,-,TGTGCCAGCAGTTACGCGGTTGGAGAGACCCAGTACTTC,CASSYAVGETQYF
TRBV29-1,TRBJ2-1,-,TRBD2,TGCAGCGTCCATCCTAAGCGGGGCAATGAGCAGTTCTTC,CSVHPKRGNEQFF
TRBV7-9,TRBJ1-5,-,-,TGTGCCAGCAGCTTGACGGGGTATGGGAAAAATCAGCCCCAGCATTTT,CASSLTGYGKNQPQHF
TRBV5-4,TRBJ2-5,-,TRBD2,TGTGCCAGCAGCCGACTAGCGGGAGGGTGGGAGACCCAGTACTTC,CASSRLAGGWETQYF
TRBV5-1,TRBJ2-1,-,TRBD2,TGCGCCAGCAGCCTCAAGGCGGGGGGGCTTAATGAGCAGTTCTTC,CASSLKAGGLNEQFF
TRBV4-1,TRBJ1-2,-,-,TGCGCCAGCAGGGGGAGCCGGACTACGAATAACTATGGCTACACCTTC,CASRGSRTTNNYGYTF
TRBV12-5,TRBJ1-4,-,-,TGTGCTAGTGGTTTGATAGGACAGCCTGAAAAACTGTTTTTT,CASGLIGQPEKLFF
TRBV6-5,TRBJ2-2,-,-,TGTGCCAGCACCGATCAGGGGACCGTTTACGGGGAGCTGTTTTTT,CASTDQGTVYGELFF
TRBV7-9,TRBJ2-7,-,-,TGTGCCAGCAGCTTAGGGCCCGGACAGGGCGGACTAGGGCAGTACTTC,CASSLGPGQGGLGQYF
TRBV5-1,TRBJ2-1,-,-,TGCGCCAGCAGCTTGGGTTGGACAGAAAACAATGAGCAGTTCTTC,CASSLGWTENNEQFF
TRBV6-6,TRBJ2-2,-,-,TGTGCCAGCAGCAGGACTGGAGGCGGGGAGCTGTTTTTT,CASSRTGGGELFF
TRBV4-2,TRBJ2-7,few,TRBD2,TGTGCCAGCAGCCAAGAGTCTAGCGGATACGAGCAGTACTTC,CASSQESSGYEQYF
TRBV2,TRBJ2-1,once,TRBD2,TGTGCCAGCAGCCCCAGCGGACTAGCGAGAAATGAGCAGTTCTTC,CASSPSGLARNEQFF
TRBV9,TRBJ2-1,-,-,TGTGCCAGCAGCGTATACGAGGGCTCCTACAATGAGCAGTTCTTC,CASSVYEGSYNEQFF
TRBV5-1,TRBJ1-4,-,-,TGCGCCAGCAGCTTGGCCGGGCAGGGTGCGAATGAAAAACTGTTTTTT,CASSLAGQGANEKLFF
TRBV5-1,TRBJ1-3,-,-,TGCGCCAGCAGCTTGGATGGGCTTCCTGGAAACACCATATATTTT,CASSLDGLPGNTIYF
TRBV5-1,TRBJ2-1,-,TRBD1,TGCGCCAGCAGCATCGCCGGGACAGAAGGCTACAATGAGCAGTTCTTC,CASSIAGTEGYNEQFF
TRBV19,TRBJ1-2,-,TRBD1,TGTGCCAGTAGCCGGACAGGGGGCCGGGATCACTATGGCTACACCTTC,CASSRTGGRDHYGYTF
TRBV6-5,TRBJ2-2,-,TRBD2,TGTGCCAGCACCCCGGGACTAGCGGGCTCCGGGGAGCTGTTTTTT,CASTPGLAGSGELFF
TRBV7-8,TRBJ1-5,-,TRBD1,TGTGCCAGCAGCCCAGGGACAGGGGCTCAGCCCCAGCATTTT,CASSPGTGAQPQHF